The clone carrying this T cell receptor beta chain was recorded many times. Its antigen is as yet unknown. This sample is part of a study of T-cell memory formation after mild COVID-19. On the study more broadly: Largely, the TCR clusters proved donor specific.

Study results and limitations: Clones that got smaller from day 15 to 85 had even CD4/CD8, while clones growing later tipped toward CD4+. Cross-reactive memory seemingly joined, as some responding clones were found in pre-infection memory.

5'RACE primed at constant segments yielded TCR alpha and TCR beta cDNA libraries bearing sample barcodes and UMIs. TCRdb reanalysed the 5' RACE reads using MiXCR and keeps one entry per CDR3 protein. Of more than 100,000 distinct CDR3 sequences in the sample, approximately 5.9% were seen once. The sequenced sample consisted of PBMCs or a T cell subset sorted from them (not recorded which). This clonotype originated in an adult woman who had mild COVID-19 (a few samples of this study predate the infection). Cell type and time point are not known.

This chain's CDR3 is CASSLALGAQGYTF. In DNA form, the CDR3 reads TGTGCCAGCAGCTTGGCCCTGGGGGCTCAAGGCTACACCTTC. The V call is TRBV5-5, the J call TRBJ1-2, with a tentative D call TRBD1 (6 bases). The V and J ends lost 0 bases and 8 bases respectively, with 14 bases between them. The CDR3 extends over 14 amino acids. Germline-derived CDR1 and CDR2 are SGHKS and YYEKEE (reference sequence).